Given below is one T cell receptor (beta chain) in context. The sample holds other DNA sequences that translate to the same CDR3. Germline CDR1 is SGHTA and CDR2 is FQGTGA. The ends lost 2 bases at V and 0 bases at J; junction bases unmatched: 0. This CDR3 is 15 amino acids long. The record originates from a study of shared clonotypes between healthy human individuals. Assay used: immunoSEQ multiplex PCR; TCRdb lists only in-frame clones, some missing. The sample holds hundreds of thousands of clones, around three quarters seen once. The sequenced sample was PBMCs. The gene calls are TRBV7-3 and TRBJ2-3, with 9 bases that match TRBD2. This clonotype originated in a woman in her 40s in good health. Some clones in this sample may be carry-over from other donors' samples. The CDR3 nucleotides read TGTGCCAGCAGCTTAGCGGGAGGGAGCACAGATACGCAGTATTTT. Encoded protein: CASSLAGGSTDTQYF.